The clone carrying this T cell receptor (beta chain) has a count of ten or more. The sample is drawn from a study of blood T cell repertoires in COVID-19. The germline gives CDR1 SGHTA, CDR2 FQGNSA. The CDR3 runs 14 residues. V was pared by 2 bases and J by 4 bases, with 1 base of the junction left unmatched. Original methodology: Quantification of nucleated cells was approximated via reference gene primer amplification. The data were produced by immunoSEQ multiplex PCR, yet TCRdb's version contains in-frame clones alone and is incomplete. The DNA gave D and trimming, while V, J and clone size come from that table. The sample lists 150,000 to 200,000 clones; 89% were seen once.

The chain uses TRBV7-2 and TRBJ1-4, with TRBD1 identical over 7 bases. The sample comprised peripheral blood. The source of this sequence is a man aged 18 to 30 who had recovered from COVID-19. CDR3 sequence (DNA): TGTGCCAGCAGCTTAAACAGGGGTAATGAAAAACTGTTTTTT. It codes for CASSLNRGNEKLFF.